This is a list of T cell receptor beta chains from one sample in a study of Tregs in tolerant kidney transplant recipients. The assay was immunoSEQ multiplex PCR, and TCRdb's table has in-frame clones only and misses some. The table includes over 50,000 clones, 80% to 90% detected once. This material consisted of Tregs from blood, taken before the transplant. The receptor source for this set is a human donor who received a combined kidney and bone marrow transplant. Each CDR3 is given with its conserved first and last residue. The order of the fields is CDR3 protein, CDR3 DNA, V gene, J gene, clone size, D gene. The D gene is left open where the match is weak. Clone size is not always given. Where it is, it says once, few, many or a class for expanded clones.

CDR3 protein: CASSPWGSTDTQYF; CDR3 DNA: TGTGCCAGCAGCCCTTGGGGGAGCACAGATACGCAGTATTTT; V gene: TRBV4-2; J gene: TRBJ2-3; clone size: .; D gene: .
CDR3 protein: CASSPRGIVKNIQYF; CDR3 DNA: TGTGCCAGCAGCCCCAGGGGGATAGTCAAAAACATTCAGTACTTC; V gene: TRBV28; J gene: TRBJ2-4; clone size: .; D gene: TRBD1
CDR3 protein: CATSRWGQLGLFYGYTF; CDR3 DNA: TGTGCCACCAGCAGATGGGGACAGCTAGGACTTTTCTATGGCTACACCTTC; V gene: TRBV15; J gene: TRBJ1-2; clone size: .; D gene: TRBD1
CDR3 protein: CASSVTGNSPLHF; CDR3 DNA: TGTGCCAGCAGTGTGACCGGGAATTCACCCCTCCACTTT; V gene: TRBV6-4; J gene: TRBJ1-6; clone size: .; D gene: .
CDR3 protein: CASSLGLATETQYF; CDR3 DNA: TGTGCCAGCAGCTTGGGGCTAGCTACCGAGACCCAGTACTTC; V gene: TRBV5-8; J gene: TRBJ2-5; clone size: .; D gene: .
CDR3 protein: CASSWDSPGELFF; CDR3 DNA: TGTGCCAGCAGTTGGGACTCCCCCGGGGAGCTGTTTTTT; V gene: TRBV6-1; J gene: TRBJ2-2; clone size: .; D gene: .
CDR3 protein: CSVELDKATLIYNEQFF; CDR3 DNA: TGCAGCGTTGAACTTGACAAGGCCACTCTGATCTACAATGAGCAGTTCTTC; V gene: TRBV29-1; J gene: TRBJ2-1; clone size: .; D gene: .
CDR3 protein: CASTPAVSSYNEQFF; CDR3 DNA: TGTGCCAGCACCCCAGCGGTTAGCTCCTACAATGAGCAGTTCTTC; V gene: TRBV28; J gene: TRBJ2-1; clone size: .; D gene: .
CDR3 protein: CASSPGWHVGQPQHF; CDR3 DNA: TGTGCCAGCAGCCCCGGGTGGCATGTGGGGCAGCCCCAGCATTTT; V gene: TRBV11-2; J gene: TRBJ1-5; clone size: .; D gene: .
CDR3 protein: CATSRDVTSLSNQPQHF; CDR3 DNA: TGTGCCACCAGCAGAGATGTGACAAGCCTTAGCAATCAGCCCCAGCATTTT; V gene: TRBV15; J gene: TRBJ1-5; clone size: .; D gene: .
CDR3 protein: CASSGWTGGSSYNEQFF; CDR3 DNA: TGCGCCAGCAGCGGCTGGACAGGGGGGAGCTCCTACAATGAGCAGTTCTTC; V gene: TRBV5-1; J gene: TRBJ2-1; clone size: .; D gene: TRBD1
CDR3 protein: CASIQGGQGAEAFF; CDR3 DNA: TGTGCCAGCATTCAGGGAGGACAGGGGGCTGAAGCTTTCTTT; V gene: TRBV28; J gene: TRBJ1-1; clone size: .; D gene: TRBD1
CDR3 protein: CASSEKWRTYEQYF; CDR3 DNA: TGCGCCAGCAGTGAGAAGTGGAGGACCTACGAGCAGTACTTC; V gene: TRBV10-2; J gene: TRBJ2-7; clone size: few; D gene: .
CDR3 protein: CASSPGHDRMGYGYTF; CDR3 DNA: TGTGCCAGCAGCCCGGGACATGACCGTATGGGGTATGGCTACACCTTC; V gene: TRBV7-8; J gene: TRBJ1-2; clone size: .; D gene: .
CDR3 protein: CASSRQGRAYEQYF; CDR3 DNA: TGTGCCAGCAGTAGACAGGGTAGGGCTTACGAGCAGTACTTC; V gene: TRBV6-1; J gene: TRBJ2-7; clone size: .; D gene: TRBD1
CDR3 protein: CASSPLPGTSGPPRYF; CDR3 DNA: TGCGCCAGCAGTCCCCTTCCCGGGACTAGCGGGCCCCCGAGGTACTTC; V gene: TRBV10-2; J gene: TRBJ2-7; clone size: .; D gene: TRBD2
CDR3 protein: CASSFTGGITYGDTF; CDR3 DNA: TGCGCCAGCAGCTTCACAGGGGGCATCACCTATGGCGACACCTTC; V gene: TRBV5-1; J gene: TRBJ1-2; clone size: few; D gene: TRBD1
CDR3 protein: CASSADGSNTGELFF; CDR3 DNA: TGTGCCAGCTCCGCCGACGGCTCGAACACCGGGGAGCTGTTTTTT; V gene: TRBV7-2; J gene: TRBJ2-2; clone size: .; D gene: .
CDR3 protein: CASSRPIAGGLDEQFF; CDR3 DNA: TGTGCCAGCAGCCGTCCTATAGCGGGAGGTCTGGATGAGCAGTTCTTC; V gene: TRBV5-6; J gene: TRBJ2-1; clone size: few; D gene: TRBD2
CDR3 protein: CASRYLGQGSNEQFF; CDR3 DNA: TGCGCCAGCAGGTACCTAGGACAGGGGAGTAATGAGCAGTTCTTC; V gene: TRBV5-1; J gene: TRBJ2-1; clone size: .; D gene: TRBD1
CDR3 protein: CASSIGAGGNEQYF; CDR3 DNA: TGTGCCAGTAGTATAGGGGCAGGGGGCAACGAGCAGTACTTC; V gene: TRBV19; J gene: TRBJ2-7; clone size: .; D gene: TRBD1